The 31 T cell receptor beta chains listed next were all sequenced from one sample in a study of OX40 agonist ivuxolimab in advanced cancers. Receptors were amplified or captured by the immunoSEQ multiplex PCR assay. TCRdb carries this immuneACCESS record with in-frame sequences only. Its versions omit some clonotypes, under half of them owing to an unresolved V gene in the studies checked, with the rest unexplained. The sample table records 35,000 to 40,000 clones; about 86% of these occur just once. The top ten clones comprise roughly 2.4% of the sample. Sample: CD4+ or CD8+ T cells sorted from blood, taken in a trial of the OX40 agonist ivuxolimab. These receptors all stem from an adult with an advanced solid tumor such as melanoma, head and neck, liver or kidney cancer.

The chain employs TRBV2 and TRBJ2-2; 10 bases are shared with TRBD1. The length of the CDR3 is 15 residues. Trimming took 6 bases from V and 7 from J; bases not matched to a gene: 8. Germline V gene lookup returns CDR1 SNHLY and CDR2 FYNNEI. The CDR3 nucleotides read TGTGCCAGCAGACCCGGGACAGGGGAAGTCGGGGAGCTGTTTTTT. Protein: CASRPGTGEVGELFF.

The rearrangement uses TRBV2 and TRBJ1-5, with D perhaps TRBD1 (5 bases). V shed 8 bases and J shed 0 bases, with 14 bases lying between them. This CDR3 is built from 15 residues. Germline assignment: CDR1 SNHLY and CDR2 FYNNEI. Written as DNA, the CDR3 is TGTGCCAGCCAAATGACAGTTCTTAGCAATCAGCCCCAGCATTTT. Protein: CASQMTVLSNQPQHF.

The chain recombines TRBV7-2 with TRBJ1-2; D might be TRBD1 (5 bases). The germline V and J ends were trimmed by 1 base and 6 bases, with 12 bases remaining between them. The CDR3 runs to 14 residues. CDR1 is SGHTA and CDR2 is FQGNSA in the germline V gene. In DNA form, the CDR3 reads TGTGCCAGCAGCTTAGGGGGGACGTTTAATGGCTACACCTTC. Protein: CASSLGGTFNGYTF.

The chain couples TRBV4-3 to TRBJ2-1, with TRBD1 as a possible D gene (6 bases). The CDR3 is made up of 15 amino acids. V was shortened by 0 bases and J by 1 base, with 7 bases between the two germline ends. The germline V gene has CDR1 LGHNA and CDR2 YSLEER. The CDR3 spells CASSQETGSYNEQFF. The CDR3 DNA reads TGCGCCAGCAGCCAAGAGACAGGTTCCTACAATGAGCAGTTCTTC.

For the CDR3, the DNA is TGTGCCAGCAGCCTCGGGGCAGCGCTGAACACTGAAGCTTTCTTT. Its translation: CASSLGAALNTEAFF. The chain recombines TRBV7-9 with TRBJ1-1, with D maybe TRBD1 (5 bases). CDR1 and CDR2 (germline): SEHNR, FQNEAQ (reference sequence). This CDR3 region has 15 residues. Trimming shortened V by 5 bases and J by 0 bases, and 13 bases separated the two germline ends.

In its sample, this clone was seen a few times. V is TRBV4-3 and J is TRBJ2-7; D tentatively reads TRBD1 or TRBD2 (5 bases each). V was cut by 4 bases and J by 3 bases, with 28 bases left in between. This CDR3 contains 19 residues. Germline V gives CDR1 LGHNA, CDR2 YSLEER. The CDR3 DNA sequence: TGCGCCAGCAGCCCCAGCTATCCCATGCAGAGGCGAGGGGACTACGAGCAGTACTTC. This translates into CASSPSYPMQRRGDYEQYF.

The V call is TRBV7-6, the J call TRBJ2-5, with D hard to call. CDR1 and CDR2 from the germline V gene are SGHVS and FNYEAQ. Trimming left V 2 bases short and J 3 bases short, with 7 bases between. CDR3 size: 13 residues. The CDR3 reads CASSLSPEETQYF. CDR3 sequence (DNA): TGTGCCAGCAGCTTATCGCCGGAAGAGACCCAGTACTTC. Supplemented by reference TRBV7-6 and TRBJ2-5, the full variable domain reads GAGVSQSPRYKVTKRGQDVALRCDPISGHVSLYWYRQALGQGPEFLTYFNYEAQQDKSGLPNDRFSAERPEGSISTLTIQRTEQRDSAMYRCASSLSPEETQYFGPGTRLLVL.

This rearrangement joins TRBV6-1 to TRBJ2-7; TRBD1 is a possible D gene (6 bases). Germline V gives CDR1 MNHNS, CDR2 SASEGT. Trimming removed 3 bases from V and 3 bases from J, with 18 bases in between. This CDR3 has 16 residues. DNA for the CDR3: TGTGCCAGCAGTGAGCGGACAGACTCCAATGACTACGAGCAGTACTTC. Translated, it gives CASSERTDSNDYEQYF.

The V call is TRBV18, the J call TRBJ1-4; D is unclear. This CDR3 comprises 14 residues. V lost 0 bases and J 5 bases, leaving 7 bases between the germline ends. Germline loops: CDR1 KGHSH, CDR2 LQKENI. The CDR3 protein is CASSPPPPNEKLFF. In nucleotides, the CDR3 is TGTGCCAGCTCACCACCGCCCCCCAATGAAAAACTGTTTTTT. The full variable domain, in which reference TRBV18 and TRBJ1-4 provide the parts outside the CDR3, is NAGVMQNPRHLVRRRGQEARLRCSPMKGHSHVYWYRQLPEEGLKFMVYLQKENIIDESGMPKERFSAEFPKEGPSILRIQQVVRGDSAAYFCASSPPPPNEKLFFGSGTQLSVL.

This clone was seen once. The chain has TRBV7-9 and TRBJ2-7; tentatively, D is TRBD1 (6 bases). Trimming shortened V by 5 bases and J by 6 bases, and 17 bases separated the two germline ends. The germline V gene has CDR1 SEHNR and CDR2 FQNEAQ (reference sequence). The CDR3 loop spans 14 amino acids. CDR3 sequence: CASSPGQGNFEQYF. CDR3 nucleotide sequence: TGTGCCAGCAGCCCGGGGCAGGGGAATTTCGAGCAGTACTTC.

The J gene is TRBJ1-6, the V gene TRBV5-1; a weak D match, TRBD1 (5 bases). CDR1 SGHRS and CDR2 YFSETQ come from the germline V gene. There are 17 residues in the CDR3. V lost 2 bases, J lost 7 bases, and 19 bases lay in between. CDR3: CASSLFGSWDGNSPLHF. The CDR3 DNA reads as TGCGCCAGCAGCTTATTTGGGAGCTGGGACGGAAATTCACCCCTCCACTTT.

This clone has only a few counts. The CDR3 nucleotides read TGTGCCAGCAGCTTAGCTCCCTGGGGTAGGGGTTACAATGAGCAGTTCTTC. Translating gives CASSLAPWGRGYNEQFF. V and J are TRBV7-8 and TRBJ2-1, with TRBD1 as a possible D gene (5 bases). The germline CDR1 and CDR2 sequences are SGHVS and FQNEAQ. V lost 0 bases to trimming and J lost 4 bases, with 16 bases between them. The CDR3 is made up of 17 amino acids.

The chain uses TRBV7-2 and TRBJ2-3; D is undetermined. Germline values: CDR1 SGHTA, CDR2 FQGNSA. Trimming shortened V by 1 base and J by 2 bases, and 1 base separated the two germline ends. The CDR3 sequence is 12 residues long. The CDR3 reads CASSLDTDTQYF. The CDR3 nucleotides are TGTGCCAGCAGCTTAGACACAGATACGCAGTATTTT.

This rearrangement joins TRBV5-1 to TRBJ2-5; 11 nucleotides agree with TRBD2. The CDR3 loop spans 16 amino acids. V was pared by 0 bases and J by 4 bases, with 5 bases of the junction left unmatched. Germline lookup yields CDR1 SGHRS and CDR2 YFSETQ. This CDR3 reads CASSLGSGGAGETQYF. CDR3 coding DNA: TGCGCCAGCAGCTTGGGTAGCGGGGGGGCCGGAGAGACCCAGTACTTC.

V and J are TRBV6-1 and TRBJ1-4, with no clear D. The CDR3 runs to 13 residues. Germline V lookup: CDR1 MNHNS, CDR2 SASEGT. V lost 5 bases, J lost 5 bases, and 9 bases lay in between. Here the CDR3 DNA reads TGTGCCAGCAGTCCCGCCGGGAATGAAAAACTGTTTTTT. It is translated as CASSPAGNEKLFF.

The chain has TRBV19 and TRBJ1-5, with D perhaps TRBD1 (5 bases). The V gene lost 10 bases and the J gene lost 7 bases, with 14 bases spanning the gap. Per germline, CDR1 LNHDA and CDR2 SQIVND (reference sequence). CDR3 length: 12 residues. The DNA of the CDR3 is TGTGCCACTGGGACCTGGGGACAGCCCCAGCATTTT. Amino acid sequence: CATGTWGQPQHF.

The chain couples TRBV5-1 to TRBJ1-2; 7 bases map to TRBD1. CDR1 and CDR2 from the germline V gene are SGHRS and YFSETQ. Germline trimming cut 7 bases from V and 0 bases from J; bases unmatched to any gene: 6. The CDR3 is 14 residues long. The CDR3 bases are TGCGCCAGCTCCCGGGACAGCCCTAACTATGGCTACACCTTC. This sequence encodes CASSRDSPNYGYTF. Supplemented by reference TRBV5-1 and TRBJ1-2, the full variable domain reads KAGVTQTPRYLIKTRGQQVTLSCSPISGHRSVSWYQQTPGQGLQFLFEYFSETQRNKGNFPGRFSGRQFSNSRSEMNVSTLELGDSALYLCASSRDSPNYGYTFGSGTRLTVV.

In this sample, this clone turned up once. The genes are TRBV15 and TRBJ2-3; 10 nucleotides line up with TRBD2. Germline V CDR1 and CDR2: LNHNV, YYDKDF (reference sequence). The CDR3 consists of 17 residues. J was trimmed by 2 bases and V by 0 bases; bases with no gene match: 5. In DNA, the CDR3 is TGTGCCACCAGCAGAGATCGTCTAGCGGGGGCCACAGATACGCAGTATTTT. As protein: CATSRDRLAGATDTQYF.

In nucleotides, the CDR3 is TGTGCCACCAGCAGAAACCCCACGGCAGCAGAGACCCAGTACTTC. As protein: CATSRNPTAAETQYF. This chain joins TRBV15 and TRBJ2-5; no clear D gene. Germline V gene lookup returns CDR1 LNHNV and CDR2 YYDKDF (reference sequence). Trimming stripped 2 bases from V and 4 bases from J, with 14 bases between. This CDR3 is built from 15 residues. Looking up the rest from reference TRBV15 and TRBJ2-5 gives the full variable domain: DAMVIQNPRYQVTQFGKPVTLSCSQTLNHNVMYWYQQKSSQAPKLLFHYYDKDFNNEADTPDNFQSRRPNTSFCFLDIRSPGLGDTAMYLCATSRNPTAAETQYFGPGTRLLVL.

This clone was detected only a few times. The chain joins TRBV7-2 to TRBJ2-2, with D unclear. This CDR3 contains 15 residues. The V end lost 2 bases, the J end lost 3 bases, and 10 bases lay between the germline ends. Germline CDR1 and CDR2: SGHTA and FQGNSA. This CDR3 reads CASSLRATYTGELFF. The CDR3 DNA follows: TGTGCCAGCAGCTTACGTGCCACCTACACCGGGGAGCTGTTTTTT.

The CDR3 here is CASSAGGEKLFF. CDR3 sequence (DNA): TGTGCCAGCAGTGCTGGGGGTGAAAAACTGTTTTTT. This chain links TRBV25-1 with TRBJ1-4; tentatively, D is TRBD1 (5 bases). The CDR3 is 12 residues long. Germline CDR1 MGHDK, CDR2 SYGVNS. With 4 bases removed from V and 7 bases from J, the gap between germline ends came to 7 bases.

The rearrangement links TRBV5-5 to TRBJ1-4, with TRBD1 matching over 7 bases. After removal of 2 bases from V and 8 bases from J, the junction contained 9 bases not matched to a gene. Germline V CDR1 and CDR2: SGHKS, YYEKEE (reference sequence). The CDR3 has 15 residues. CDR3 protein: CASSFGQVEGEKLFF. Here the CDR3 DNA reads TGTGCCAGCAGCTTTGGACAGGTGGAGGGGGAAAAACTGTTTTTT.

The chain is built from TRBV4-3 and TRBJ1-6; 9 nucleotides align to TRBD1. V shed 2 bases and J 7 bases; nucleotides not matched to a gene: 6. The CDR3 is 16 residues long. Germline V gene lookup returns CDR1 LGHNA and CDR2 YSLEER. CDR3 sequence reads: CASSQLATGGNSPLHF. CDR3 coding DNA: TGCGCCAGCAGCCAATTAGCGACAGGGGGAAATTCACCCCTCCACTTT.

A note on this clone: Additional DNA sequences in this sample encode the identical CDR3. The V and J genes are TRBV5-1 and TRBJ2-2; D not certain. The germline gives CDR1 SGHRS, CDR2 YFSETQ. Trimming removed 0 bases from V and 1 base from J, with 4 bases in between. CDR3 length: 14 residues. CDR3 DNA: TGCGCCAGCAGCTTGGGAGGGAACACCGGGGAGCTGTTTTTT. Its protein product is CASSLGGNTGELFF.

V and J are TRBV27 and TRBJ2-5, with 7 bases matching TRBD1. The DNA matches TRBJ2-7 better at its end, which makes the J call doubtful. The V gene's germline CDR1 is MNHEY and CDR2 SMNVEV (reference sequence). This CDR3 spans 16 amino acids. CDR3 loop: CASSTLRDRESYEQYF. The DNA of the CDR3 is TGTGCCAGCAGTACCCTCCGCGACAGGGAATCCTACGAGCAGTACTTC.

Points on this clone: A much bigger clone sits one base away, suggesting this may be a read error. The identical CDR3 is also encoded by other nucleotide sequences in the sample. The chain is built from TRBV7-9 and TRBJ2-7; TRBD1 agrees at 8 bases. With 4 bases clipped from V and 2 bases from J, the junction kept 1 base outside the gene matches. Germline V gene sequence: CDR1 SEHNR, CDR2 FQNEAQ (reference sequence). CDR3 length: 13 residues. The chain's CDR3 is CASSSRGPYEQYF. CDR3 DNA sequence: TGTGCCAGCAGCTCCAGGGGGCCCTACGAGCAGTACTTC.

The chain has TRBV19 and TRBJ2-5; D is unresolved. The CDR3 consists of 11 residues. Deletions cut 7 bases from V and 5 bases from J, with 8 bases between. The germline V gene has CDR1 LNHDA and CDR2 SQIVND (reference sequence). This CDR3 is CASTMEETQYF. DNA of the CDR3: TGTGCCAGTACTATGGAGGAGACCCAGTACTTC.

This clone has only a few counts. The V gene is TRBV29-1, the J gene TRBJ2-7; a possible D gene is TRBD1 (7 bases). Trimming took off 1 base at V and 7 bases at J, with 17 bases between the two ends. The germline V gene has CDR1 SQVTM and CDR2 ANQGSEA. This CDR3 contains 14 residues. The CDR3 reads CSVEGQGRAGEQYF. DNA for the CDR3: TGCAGCGTTGAAGGACAGGGAAGGGCGGGGGAGCAGTACTTC.

This chain connects TRBV6-1 to TRBJ1-5; 12 nucleotides line up with TRBD1. The CDR3 length is 15 residues. Germline lookup yields CDR1 MNHNS and CDR2 SASEGT. Unmatched junction bases numbered 5, after V lost 4 bases and J lost 7 bases. The CDR3 nucleotides read TGTGCCAGCAGTGCAAGGGACAGGGGGCTACAGCCCCAGCATTTT. Translated, it gives CASSARDRGLQPQHF.

The table lists this clone with a few counts. J is TRBJ2-7 and V is TRBV11-2; D possibly uses TRBD1 or TRBD2 (5 bases each). The CDR3 totals 14 residues. Germline values: CDR1 SGHAT, CDR2 FQNNGV. Between the trimmed V and J ends, which lost 7 bases and 7 bases, there was a span of 20 bases. The CDR3 is CASTQGVQRGEQYF. CDR3 in DNA: TGTGCCAGCACCCAGGGAGTACAACGGGGAGAGCAGTACTTC.

This chain uses TRBV5-6 with TRBJ1-6; 7 nucleotides agree with TRBD1. The CDR3 is 16 amino acids. J was trimmed by 7 bases and V by 2 bases; bases with no gene match: 9. From germline, CDR1 is SGHDT and CDR2 YYEEEE. This CDR3 reads CASSLTGARWNSPLHF. The CDR3 DNA is TGTGCCAGCAGCTTAACAGGGGCGCGATGGAATTCACCCCTCCACTTT.